Reported below is one TCR beta chain. An end of the junction differs from the germline gene, which may be a read error. CDR3 length: 15 residues. Germline CDR1 SGHRS, CDR2 YFSETQ. Libraries were prepared by immunoSEQ multiplex PCR; TCRdb keeps only in-frame clonotypes and omits some of them. This sample has some 48,000 clones; around 78% occur once, and the top ten carry 0.94%. Single viable CD3+CD4+CD8-CD45RO+ cells were sorted as the memory CD4+ T cells. The entry originates in a study of memory CD4+ T cells and cytomegalovirus serostatus. The sequence was collected from an adult in good health and CMV-seronegative. Material: memory CD4+ T cells from blood. J is TRBJ1-1 and V is TRBV5-1; the D is unclear. This chain's CDR3 is CASSPRAGKNAEAFF. DNA for the CDR3: TGCGCCAGCAGCCCCCGGGCGGGGAAGAACGCTGAAGCTTTCTTT.